This T cell receptor (beta chain) is from a study of shared clonotypes between healthy human individuals. Study overall: With ages of 18 to 49, the donors were a couple of women and a few men. Study results and limitations: The expectation was that sequencing depth would affect clonotype sharing among donors.

Measured with immunoSEQ multiplex PCR; TCRdb has only the in-frame clones, and not every one. This sample has roughly 1 million clones, with around 74% found just once. V was shortened by 3 bases and J by 0 bases, with 9 bases between the two germline ends. The germline CDR1 and CDR2 sequences are MNHEY and SMNVEV (reference sequence). The CDR3 runs 14 residues. About this clone: What it recognizes is unknown.

The chain employs TRBV27 and TRBJ2-7, with a possible D match to TRBD2 (5 bases). What was sequenced was memory CD4+ T cells sorted from blood. Regarding subset: CD45RA-negative fraction. The receptor's source is a man aged 18 to 30 in good health. The CDR3 region is CASSFRGTSYEQYF. DNA for the CDR3: TGTGCCAGCAGTTTTCGGGGAACCTCCTACGAGCAGTACTTC.